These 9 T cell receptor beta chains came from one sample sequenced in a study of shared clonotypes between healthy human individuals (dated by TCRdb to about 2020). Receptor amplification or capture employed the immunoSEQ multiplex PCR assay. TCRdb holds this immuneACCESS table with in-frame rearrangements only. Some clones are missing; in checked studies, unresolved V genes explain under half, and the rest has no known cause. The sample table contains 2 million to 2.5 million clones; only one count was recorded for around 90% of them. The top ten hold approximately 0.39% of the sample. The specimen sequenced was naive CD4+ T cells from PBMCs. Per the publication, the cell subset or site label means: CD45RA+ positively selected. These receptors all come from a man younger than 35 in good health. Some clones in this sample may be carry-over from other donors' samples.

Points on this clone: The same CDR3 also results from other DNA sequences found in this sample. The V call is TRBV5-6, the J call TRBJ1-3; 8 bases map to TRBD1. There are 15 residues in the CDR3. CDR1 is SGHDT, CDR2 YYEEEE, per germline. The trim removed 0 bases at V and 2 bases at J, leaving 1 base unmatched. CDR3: CASSLGRGPGNTIYF. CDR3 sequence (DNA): TGTGCCAGCAGCTTGGGCAGGGGGCCTGGAAACACCATATATTTT.

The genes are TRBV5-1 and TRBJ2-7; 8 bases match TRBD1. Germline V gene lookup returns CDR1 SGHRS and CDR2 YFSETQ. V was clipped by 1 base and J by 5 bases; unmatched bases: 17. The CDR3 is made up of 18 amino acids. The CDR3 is CASSLFARGQWAANEQYF. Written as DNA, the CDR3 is TGCGCCAGCAGCTTGTTCGCCAGGGGGCAATGGGCAGCTAACGAGCAGTACTTC.

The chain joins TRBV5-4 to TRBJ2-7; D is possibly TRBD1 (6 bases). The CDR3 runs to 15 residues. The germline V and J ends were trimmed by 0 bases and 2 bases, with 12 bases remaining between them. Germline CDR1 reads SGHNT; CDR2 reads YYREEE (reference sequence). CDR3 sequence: CASSLVGGRTYEQYF. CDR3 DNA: TGTGCCAGCAGCTTGGTAGGGGGAAGGACCTACGAGCAGTACTTC.

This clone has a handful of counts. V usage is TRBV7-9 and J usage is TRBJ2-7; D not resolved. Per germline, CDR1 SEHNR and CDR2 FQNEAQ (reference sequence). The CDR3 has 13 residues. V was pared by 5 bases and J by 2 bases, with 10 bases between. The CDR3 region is CASSGRTAYEQYF. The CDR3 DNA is TGTGCCAGCAGCGGACGTACAGCCTACGAGCAGTACTTC.

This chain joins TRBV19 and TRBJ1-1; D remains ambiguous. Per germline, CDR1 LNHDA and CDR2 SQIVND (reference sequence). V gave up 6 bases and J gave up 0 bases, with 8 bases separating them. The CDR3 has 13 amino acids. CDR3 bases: TGTGCCAGTAGCGTTTTGGTGAACACTGAAGCTTTCTTT. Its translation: CASSVLVNTEAFF.

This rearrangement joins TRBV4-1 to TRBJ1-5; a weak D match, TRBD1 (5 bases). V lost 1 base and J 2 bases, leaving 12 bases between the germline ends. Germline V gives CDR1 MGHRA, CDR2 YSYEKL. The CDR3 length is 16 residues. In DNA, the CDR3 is TGCGCCAGCAGCCAAGGGGGGTCCCATGGCAATCAGCCCCAGCATTTT. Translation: CASSQGGSHGNQPQHF.

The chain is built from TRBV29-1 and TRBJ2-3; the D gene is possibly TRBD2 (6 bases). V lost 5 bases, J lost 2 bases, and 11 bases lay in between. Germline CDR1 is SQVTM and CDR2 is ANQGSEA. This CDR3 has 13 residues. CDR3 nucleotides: TGCAGCGTTTTGGCGGGACCCACAGATACGCAGTATTTT. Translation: CSVLAGPTDTQYF.

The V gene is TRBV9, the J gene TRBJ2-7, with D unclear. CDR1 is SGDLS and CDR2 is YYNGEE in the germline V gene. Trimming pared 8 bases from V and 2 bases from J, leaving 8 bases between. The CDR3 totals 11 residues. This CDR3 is CARAAPYEQYF. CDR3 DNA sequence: TGTGCCAGGGCAGCCCCCTACGAGCAGTACTTC.

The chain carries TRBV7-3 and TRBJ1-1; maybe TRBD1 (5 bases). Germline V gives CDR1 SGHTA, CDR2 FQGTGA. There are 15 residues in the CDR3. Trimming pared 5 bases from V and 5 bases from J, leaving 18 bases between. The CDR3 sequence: CASSLNGVRGTEAFF. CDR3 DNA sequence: TGTGCCAGCAGCCTAAACGGGGTAAGGGGAACTGAAGCTTTCTTT.